This T cell receptor beta chain came from a study of T-cell memory formation after mild COVID-19. About the research overall: Largely donor-specific sequence clusters came from a couple of donors.

Ten or more counts support this clonotype. The antigen is undetermined. This CDR3 contains 15 residues. The junction had 8 bases not matched to a gene; V was cut back by 4 bases and J by 6 bases. CDR1 and CDR2 (germline): LGHDT, YNNKEL (reference sequence). One entry per CDR3 protein results from TCRdb running MiXCR on the 5' RACE reads. The table includes 400,000 to 500,000 distinct CDR3 sequences, 24% detected once. Study conclusions and caveats: From day 15 to 85, contracting clones were balanced between CD4 and CD8, whereas later expanders leaned toward CD4+. Contracting CD4+ clones sat mainly in CM and EM; CD8+ in EMRA.

The chain links TRBV3-1 to TRBJ2-2; TRBD1 aligns across 7 bases. This TCR came from an adult woman who had mild COVID-19 (a few samples of this study predate the infection). Cell type and time point are not known. Material: PBMCs or a T cell subset sorted from them (not recorded which). In DNA form, the CDR3 reads TGTGCCAGCAGCCGAAGGGAGACAGGGTCCGGGGAGCTGTTTTTT. Its translation is CASSRRETGSGELFF. The variable domain in full, completed from reference TRBV3-1 and TRBJ2-2, reads DTAVSQTPKYLVTQMGNDKSIKCEQNLGHDTMYWYKQDSKKFLKIMFSYNNKELIINETVPNRFSPKSPDKAHLNLHINSLELGDSAVYFCASSRRETGSGELFFGEGSRLTVL.